Here is one T cell receptor (beta chain) with its context. This record comes from a study of CD8+CD57+ T cells in acquired aplastic anemia. The TCR beta profiling, which covered VDJ combination and CDR3 sequence, was carried out using genomic DNA as the template. TCRdb called the reads again in MiXCR, with one record for every CDR3 protein. The sample yields about 180,000 distinct CDR3 sequences, 40% to 55% seen once. Trimming took 3 bases from V and 6 from J; bases not matched to a gene: 9. The CDR3 has 15 residues. CDR1 and CDR2 from the germline V gene are SGHDT and YYEEEE. The source material was sorted CD4+, CD8+, or CD8+CD57+ T cells (not recorded which) from PBMCs. The chain combines TRBV5-6 with TRBJ1-3, with 7 nucleotides matching TRBD1. The receptor's source is a human donor in good health. This CDR3 is CASSSIDRAVNTIYF. The DNA of the CDR3 is TGTGCCAGCAGCTCTATAGACAGGGCTGTAAACACCATATATTTT.